Sequencing of this TCR beta chain was carried out in a study of blood T cells in healthy people across ages. A second PCR of 7 to 11 cycles used a sample-barcoded 5' primer and a J-beta primer mix. TCRdb reprocessed the 5' RACE reads via MiXCR and lists one record per CDR3 protein. The sample includes about 1.7 million distinct CDR3 sequences, approximately 28% of them seen just once. Germline V CDR1 and CDR2: DFQATT, SNEGSKA (reference sequence). This CDR3 has 17 residues. Trimming at V came to 0 bases and at J to 4 bases, leaving 12 bases not matched to a gene. This receptor was identified in a woman aged 25 to 39 in good health. Sequenced: blood. The genes are TRBV20-1 and TRBJ2-5; 9 bases map to TRBD1. CDR3 DNA sequence: TGCAGTGCTAGAGAGCCGGGGGCCGGGACAGGGAGAGAGACCCAGTACTTC. Its protein product is CSAREPGAGTGRETQYF.